The rows below give T cell receptor beta chains drawn from one sample of a study of Graves' ophthalmopathy and Graves' hyperthyroidism. One entry per CDR3 protein results from TCRdb running MiXCR on the multiplex PCR reads. The sample lists around 670,000 distinct CDR3 sequences; roughly 41% were seen once. Specimen: peripheral blood. The receptors stem from an adult man with Graves' ophthalmopathy. Each CDR3 is given with its conserved first and last residue. Fields, in order: V gene, D gene, J gene, CDR3 protein. The D gene is left open where the match is weak.

>TRBV20-1|-|TRBJ1-1
CSARSGYWDTEAFF
>TRBV7-9|-|TRBJ2-7
CASSQEWGFSYEQYF
>TRBV5-6|TRBD2|TRBJ2-7
CASSQDLLEREYEQYF
>TRBV9|-|TRBJ2-7
CASSVASGAGYEQYF
>TRBV7-3|TRBD1|TRBJ1-2
CAWSVGRGNGYTF
>TRBV7-9|-|TRBJ2-2
CASSQDASNTGELFF
>TRBV15|TRBD2|TRBJ2-5
CATNRVGLADHETQYF
>TRBV25-1|TRBD2|-
CASSQGLAGGTQYF
>TRBV10-2|-|TRBJ2-6
CASSEKAGANVLTF
>TRBV19|-|TRBJ2-5
CASSKSEGFQETQYF
>TRBV10-3|-|TRBJ1-1
CASRATGTANTEAFF
>TRBV19|-|TRBJ1-6
CASSIVRGGNSPLHF
>TRBV2|-|TRBJ2-5
CASSEESSLLGTQYF
>TRBV5-1|-|TRBJ2-7
CASSVSGGGLTYEQYF
>TRBV2|-|TRBJ2-7
CASSESEQYF
>TRBV7-3|-|TRBJ2-2
CASSETNTGELFF
>TRBV4-3|-|TRBJ1-2
CASSLYLGPYGYTF
>TRBV20-1|-|TRBJ1-5
CSARGEGPYYGLRSQHF
>TRBV10-3|-|TRBJ2-5
CASSQQWEPNQETQYF
>TRBV7-9|TRBD1|TRBJ2-2
CASRPDRTPTGELFF
>TRBV25-1|TRBD1|TRBJ1-6
CASSGDRGHNSPLHF
>TRBV2|-|TRBJ2-7
CASSNLKGSYEQYF
>TRBV15|-|TRBJ1-1
CATSNSGGTGTEAFF
>TRBV25-1|-|TRBJ2-5
CASSDLGASEYQETQYF
>TRBV5-4|-|TRBJ2-6
CATTDSGANVLTF
>TRBV4-2|-|TRBJ1-5
CASSQDLQTNQPQHF
>TRBV12-3/TRBV12-4|TRBD1|TRBJ1-6
CASSSGTVRDSPLHF
>TRBV24-1|-|TRBJ2-3
CATRGAGDTQYF
>TRBV2|-|TRBJ2-2
CASTRGGGDTGELFF
>TRBV7-2|TRBD1|TRBJ2-7
CASSPLGTGTYEQYF
>TRBV24-1|-|TRBJ2-2
CATSDLGNTGELFF
>TRBV25-1|-|TRBJ2-5
CASSVRGGQETQYF
>TRBV10-3|-|TRBJ2-7
CAISESTWTAYEQYF
>TRBV7-9|TRBD2|-
CASRPMRGTTRDNEQFF
>TRBV28|TRBD1|TRBJ2-7
CASIRTGDYEQYF
>TRBV29-1|-|TRBJ1-6
CSVGLEADYNSPLHF
>TRBV7-8|-|TRBJ1-2
CASSLSVGRARGYTF
>TRBV2|TRBD1|TRBJ1-2
CASSEDRGTYGYTF
>TRBV29-1|-|TRBJ1-1
CSGDRPGLKPGTEAFF
>TRBV2|-|TRBJ1-2
CASSDLGALDGYTF
>TRBV5-6|-|TRBJ2-2
CASNRSGELFF
>TRBV14|TRBD1|TRBJ1-2
CASSQDADRGKSYGYTF
>TRBV7-9|TRBD1|TRBJ1-4
CASSRDSFGGVFF
>TRBV20-1|-|TRBJ1-4
CSARAGHPKEKLFF
>TRBV11-2|-|TRBJ1-2
CASSFPSVRQGWGYTF
>TRBV3-1|TRBD1|TRBJ1-2
CASSQGTGYAYGYTF
>TRBV29-1|TRBD1|TRBJ2-5
CSSRGDRAAAQYF
>TRBV10-3|-|TRBJ2-7
CAIGLTGYEQYF
>TRBV24-1|TRBD2|TRBJ2-5
CATSVTGEGETQYF
>TRBV19|-|TRBJ1-1
CASSSGQGRSSNTEAFF
>TRBV20-1|-|TRBJ1-2
CSAPLGGYTF
>TRBV5-6|TRBD1|TRBJ1-4
CASSLRGQRNNEKLFF
>TRBV12-3/TRBV12-4|-|TRBJ2-7
CASSLIGLDEQYF
>TRBV5-1|TRBD2|TRBJ2-1
CASSSIAGGPSNEQFF
>TRBV20-1|-|TRBJ1-1
CSASRDFETEAFF
>TRBV6-4|TRBD1|TRBJ1-5
CARVATGTGGRQPQHF